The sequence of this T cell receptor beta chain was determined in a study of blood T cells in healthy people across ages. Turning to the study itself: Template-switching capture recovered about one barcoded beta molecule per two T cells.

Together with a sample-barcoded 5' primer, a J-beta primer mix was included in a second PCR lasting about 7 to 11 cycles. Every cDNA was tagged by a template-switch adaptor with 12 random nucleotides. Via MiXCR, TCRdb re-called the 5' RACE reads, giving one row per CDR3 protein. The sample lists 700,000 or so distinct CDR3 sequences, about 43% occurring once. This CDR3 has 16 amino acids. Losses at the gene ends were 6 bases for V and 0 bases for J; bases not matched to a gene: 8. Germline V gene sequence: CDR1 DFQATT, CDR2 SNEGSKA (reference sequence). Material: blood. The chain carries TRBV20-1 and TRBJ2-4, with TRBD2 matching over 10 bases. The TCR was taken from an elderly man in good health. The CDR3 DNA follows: TGCAGTGCCATAAGACTAGCGGGTTTAGCCAAAAACATTCAGTACTTC. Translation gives CSAIRLAGLAKNIQYF.